A single sample is the source of the 26 T cell receptor beta chains below, sequenced in a study of OX40 agonist ivuxolimab in advanced cancers. The data were produced by immunoSEQ multiplex PCR, yet TCRdb's version contains in-frame clones alone and is incomplete. The sample contains around 15,000 clones, 86% of which appear only once. Source: CD4+ or CD8+ T cells sorted from blood, taken in a trial of the OX40 agonist ivuxolimab. These receptors all stem from an adult with an advanced solid tumor such as melanoma, head and neck, liver or kidney cancer.

This chain uses TRBV11-2 with TRBJ2-5; D gene uncertain. The CDR3 runs to 13 residues. Germline V gene data show CDR1 as SGHAT and CDR2 as FQNNGV. V shed 5 bases and J shed 1 base, with 8 bases lying between them. Here the CDR3 DNA reads TGTGCCAGCAGCCCTTCGGTCCAAGAGACCCAGTACTTC. Protein sequence: CASSPSVQETQYF.

This sequence joins TRBV14 and TRBJ2-1, with TRBD2 matching 13 bases. V lost 4 bases and J lost 15; bases outside the gene matches: 6. The CDR3 spans 13 residues. Germline V lookup: CDR1 SGHDN, CDR2 FVKESK. CDR3 residues: CASSLGTSGTSFF. CDR3 sequence (DNA): TGTGCCAGCAGCCTCGGGACTAGCGGGACGTCGTTCTTC.

The chain links TRBV9 to TRBJ2-3, with D tentatively TRBD1 or TRBD2 (5 bases each). The CDR3 length is 16 residues. CDR1 and CDR2 (germline): SGDLS, YYNGEE. V gave up 6 bases and J gave up 2 bases, with 19 bases separating them. This chain's CDR3 is CASTYGAAFSTDTQYF. As DNA, the CDR3 is TGTGCCAGCACCTACGGGGCAGCATTTTCCACAGATACGCAGTATTTT.

This chain uses TRBV28 with TRBJ1-5; no firm D call. CDR3 length equals 12 residues. The V gene's germline CDR1 is MDHEN and CDR2 SYDVKM. Trimming took 1 base from V and 6 from J, leaving 4 bases between them. The CDR3 nucleotides are TGTGCCAGCAGTTTATTGGGTCAGCCCCAGCATTTT. Protein sequence: CASSLLGQPQHF. Complete variable domain (other parts from reference TRBV28 and TRBJ1-5): DVKVTQSSRYLVKRTGEKVFLECVQDMDHENMFWYRQDPGLGLRLIYFSYDVKMKEKGDIPEGYSVSREKKERFSLILESASTNQTSMYLCASSLLGQPQHFGDGTRLSIL.

The chain employs TRBV13 and TRBJ2-7; TRBD2 aligns across 7 bases. V shed 5 bases, J shed 0 bases, and the junction held 7 bases outside the gene matches. Germline V gene sequence: CDR1 PRHDT, CDR2 FYEKMQ (reference sequence). This CDR3 spans 15 amino acids. Here the CDR3 reads CASSLGLADSYEQYF. The CDR3, as DNA: TGTGCCAGCAGCCTCGGGCTAGCGGACTCCTACGAGCAGTACTTC.

The chain employs TRBV18 and TRBJ2-7; D is perhaps TRBD2 (5 bases). Trimming removed 6 bases from V and 6 bases from J, with 18 bases in between. CDR1 and CDR2 from the germline V gene are KGHSH and LQKENI. This CDR3 comprises 14 residues. This CDR3 reads CASSLSEGFREQYF. For the CDR3, the DNA is TGTGCCAGCTCTCTGAGTGAGGGTTTTCGCGAGCAGTACTTC.

This CDR3 is CASSPLSLGTANQPQHF. CDR3 bases: TGTGCCAGCTCACCGTTGTCCCTGGGGACAGCAAATCAGCCCCAGCATTTT. The rearrangement uses TRBV18 and TRBJ1-5, with 7 bases matching TRBD1. This CDR3 contains 17 residues. Germline V lookup: CDR1 KGHSH, CDR2 LQKENI. The ends lost 3 bases at V and 4 bases at J; junction bases unmatched: 12. The whole variable domain, remainder taken from reference TRBV18 and TRBJ1-5, is NAGVMQNPRHLVRRRGQEARLRCSPMKGHSHVYWYRQLPEEGLKFMVYLQKENIIDESGMPKERFSAEFPKEGPSILRIQQVVRGDSAAYFCASSPLSLGTANQPQHFGDGTRLSIL.

This chain connects TRBV5-1 to TRBJ1-1; 8 nucleotides align to TRBD1. The V segment lost 3 bases and the J segment 2 bases; nucleotides outside the gene matches: 6. There are 15 residues in the CDR3. CDR1 and CDR2 (germline): SGHRS, YFSETQ. CDR3 DNA sequence: TGCGCCAGCAGCTCGGGACAGGACCTCAACACTGAAGCTTTCTTT. Protein: CASSSGQDLNTEAFF.

This chain uses TRBV4-3 with TRBJ2-3; TRBD1 matches at 9 bases. CDR3 length: 15 amino acids. J gave up 3 bases and V 7 bases, and 8 bases lay outside the gene matches. Germline assignment: CDR1 LGHNA and CDR2 YSLEER. CDR3 sequence: CASNKEGQGTDTQYF. The DNA for the CDR3 is TGCGCCAGCAACAAAGAAGGACAGGGGACAGATACGCAGTATTTT.

This clone was picked up one time. The genes are TRBV25-1 and TRBJ2-5, with D tentatively TRBD1 (5 bases). Germline V gene data show CDR1 as MGHDK and CDR2 as SYGVNS. This CDR3 spans 14 amino acids. The ends were cut back, 2 bases at V and 5 bases at J, with 12 bases in the middle. The CDR3 DNA sequence: TGTGCCAGCAGTGAACTAGAAGGGGTTGAGACCCAGTACTTC. Translating it yields CASSELEGVETQYF.

The rearrangement links TRBV28 to TRBJ2-7; 10 bases align to TRBD1. Trimming removed 6 bases from V and 5 bases from J; junction bases left unmatched: 10. Germline-derived CDR1 and CDR2 are MDHEN and SYDVKM. The CDR3 is made up of 15 amino acids. Here the CDR3 DNA reads TGTGCCAGCAGCCCTCCGGGACAGGGGAGGGACGAGCAGTACTTC. This sequence encodes CASSPPGQGRDEQYF.

Here the CDR3 reads CASSLGQGLANEKLFF. CDR3 in DNA: TGTGCCAGCAGCTTAGGTCAGGGTCTCGCTAATGAAAAACTGTTTTTT. The V and J genes are TRBV7-8 and TRBJ1-4; maybe TRBD1 (5 bases). Trimming left V 1 base short and J 3 bases short, with 12 bases between. The CDR3 runs to 16 residues. Germline V lookup: CDR1 SGHVS, CDR2 FQNEAQ.

The chain has TRBV6-1 and TRBJ2-2; 9 bases match TRBD2. Germline values: CDR1 MNHNS, CDR2 SASEGT. Trimming removed 4 bases from V and 4 bases from J; junction bases left unmatched: 4. The CDR3 extends over 15 amino acids. The CDR3 region has the DNA TGTGCCAGCAGTGTGTCAGCGGGAGGCACCGGGGAGCTGTTTTTT. Amino acids: CASSVSAGGTGELFF.

The J gene is TRBJ1-2, the V gene TRBV28; TRBD1 might be the D (6 bases). Germline V gene lookup returns CDR1 MDHEN and CDR2 SYDVKM. Deletions cut 3 bases from V and 8 bases from J, with 16 bases between. The CDR3 consists of 14 residues. CDR3 residues: CASSFSAGAGGYTF. CDR3 nucleotide sequence: TGTGCCAGCAGTTTTTCCGCAGGGGCAGGAGGCTACACCTTC.

The J gene is TRBJ2-7, the V gene TRBV6-6; maybe TRBD2 (5 bases). Germline V gives CDR1 MNHNY, CDR2 SVGAGI (reference sequence). The CDR3 is 12 residues long. V gave up 7 bases and J gave up 7 bases, with 14 bases separating them. The CDR3 DNA is TGTGCCAGCAATCCGGGGTTTTCTGAGCAGTACTTC. The encoded protein is CASNPGFSEQYF.

The gene calls are TRBV28 and TRBJ1-2; 8 bases fit TRBD1. The germline CDR1 and CDR2 sequences are MDHEN and SYDVKM. The J segment lost 6 bases and the V segment lost 3 bases, leaving 3 bases of the junction unmatched. The CDR3 consists of 13 residues. The CDR3 DNA is TGTGCCAGCAGTTTTGCAGGGGGCAATGGCTACACCTTC. Protein product: CASSFAGGNGYTF.

Concerning this clone itself: The junction departs from the called germline gene at one end, perhaps through a read error. J is TRBJ1-1 and V is TRBV28, with D possibly matching TRBD1 (6 bases). The CDR3 is made up of 13 amino acids. The germline gives CDR1 MDHEN, CDR2 SYDVKM. The CDR3 spells CAGSGGRVTEAFF. As DNA, the CDR3 is TGTGCCGGCAGTGGGGGCAGGGTTACTGAAGCTTTCTTT. Variable domain in full (rest from reference TRBV28 and TRBJ1-1): DVKVTQSSRYLVKRTGEKVFLECVQDMDHENMFWYRQDPGLGLRLIYFSYDVKMKEKGDIPEGYSVSREKKERFSLILESASTNQTSMYLCAGSGGRVTEAFFGQGTRLTVV.

V and J are TRBV7-3 and TRBJ2-5; 11 bases are a match to TRBD2. From germline, CDR1 is SGHTA and CDR2 FQGTGA. Losses at the gene ends were 5 bases for V and 2 bases for J; bases not matched to a gene: 7. The CDR3 is made up of 16 amino acids. Written as DNA, the CDR3 is TGTGCCAGCAGCCTTAGCGGGAGGGGGTGGCAAGAGACCCAGTACTTC. Its protein product is CASSLSGRGWQETQYF.

This clone was seen a single time. The chain has TRBV29-1 and TRBJ2-7, with D possibly TRBD1 on 5 matching bases. V lost 4 bases, J lost 2 bases, and 12 bases lay in between. The V gene's germline CDR1 is SQVTM and CDR2 ANQGSEA. The CDR3 loop spans 13 amino acids. For the CDR3, the DNA is TGCAGCGTTGGGGGCAGGGCTACCTACGAGCAGTACTTC. Its translation is CSVGGRATYEQYF.

This clone has only one observation. In DNA, the CDR3 is TGTGCCAGCAGCCCCGACGTCGGGGGCTCCTACGAGCAGTACTTC. Translated: CASSPDVGGSYEQYF. The chain carries TRBV11-2 and TRBJ2-7; D is possibly TRBD2 (6 bases). V gave up 5 bases and J gave up 0 bases, with 14 bases separating them. In germline, CDR1 is SGHAT, CDR2 FQNNGV. The CDR3 is 15 amino acids.

The CDR3 region has the DNA TGTGCCATCAGTGGGTCGACTAGCGGGAGCGCGACCTACAATGAGCAGTTCTTC. This sequence encodes CAISGSTSGSATYNEQFF. This chain uses TRBV10-3 with TRBJ2-1; TRBD2 aligns across 12 bases. Germline V gene lookup returns CDR1 ENHRY and CDR2 SYGVKD. There are 18 residues in the CDR3. The V and J ends lost 4 bases and 2 bases, in that order; junction bases with no gene match: 9.

The chain couples TRBV5-4 to TRBJ2-1; weak D call: TRBD1 (5 bases). The germline gives CDR1 SGHNT, CDR2 YYREEE (reference sequence). The CDR3 has 15 amino acids. V was shortened by 1 base and J by 9 bases, with 17 bases between the two germline ends. The CDR3 region has the DNA TGTGCCAGCAGCTTGTCTCGGGCCCTTACAGGTGAGCAGTTCTTC. It translates to CASSLSRALTGEQFF.

V gene TRBV7-9 combines with J gene TRBJ1-2; D is perhaps TRBD1 (6 bases). The V end was cut by 3 bases, the J end by 0 bases, with 17 bases between. Germline CDR1 reads SEHNR; CDR2 reads FQNEAQ (reference sequence). The CDR3 length is 17 residues. The CDR3 spells CASSLKLRTEANYGYTF. The CDR3, as DNA: TGTGCCAGCAGCTTGAAGCTTAGGACAGAGGCTAACTATGGCTACACCTTC.

This clone was counted a single time. The gene calls are TRBV25-1 and TRBJ1-1, with D possibly being TRBD1 (5 bases). The V end lost 6 bases, the J end lost 2 bases, and 13 bases lay between the germline ends. Germline V gives CDR1 MGHDK, CDR2 SYGVNS. The CDR3 runs 14 residues. CDR3 DNA: TGTGCCAGCAGGGGTGACAGCCTCAACACTGAAGCTTTCTTT. Amino acids: CASRGDSLNTEAFF. The whole variable domain, remainder taken from reference TRBV25-1 and TRBJ1-1, is EADIYQTPRYLVIGTGKKITLECSQTMGHDKMYWYQQDPGMELHLIHYSYGVNSTEKGDLSSESTVSRIRTEHFPLTLESARPSHTSQYLCASRGDSLNTEAFFGQGTRLTVV.

J is TRBJ1-2 and V is TRBV11-2; D not resolved. The V and J ends lost 5 bases and 4 bases respectively, with 11 bases between them. The CDR3 contains 13 residues. The V gene's germline CDR1 is SGHAT and CDR2 FQNNGV. CDR3 residues: CASSIPGSYGYTF. Here the CDR3 DNA reads TGTGCCAGCAGCATACCAGGAAGCTATGGCTACACCTTC.

V is TRBV19 and J is TRBJ2-2, with D unresolved. This CDR3 contains 13 residues. V was clipped by 5 bases and J by 6 bases, with 10 bases between them. From germline, CDR1 is LNHDA and CDR2 SQIVND (reference sequence). CDR3 coding DNA: TGTGCCAGTAGTTCCCTGTTGGCCGGGGAGCTGTTTTTT. Translating gives CASSSLLAGELFF.